This entry lists 3 T cell receptor beta chains sequenced from one sample in a study of T cell responses to AZD1222 COVID-19 vaccine. Some clones are missing from TCRdb's copy, which holds only in-frame ones; the method was immunoSEQ multiplex PCR. The sample carries about 160,000 clones, 92% recorded once. This specimen consisted of peripheral blood, obtained on day 0 of MenACWY control vaccination. The origin of the receptors is an adult in good health.

The chain combines TRBV27 with TRBJ1-2, with TRBD1 identical over 7 bases. The V gene end was trimmed by 7 bases and the J gene end by 1 base; junction bases not matched to a gene: 6. The CDR3 is 14 residues long. Germline loops: CDR1 MNHEY, CDR2 SMNVEV (reference sequence). This CDR3 is CASIQGFVNYGYTF. The CDR3 DNA reads TGTGCCAGCATACAGGGGTTTGTTAACTATGGCTACACCTTC.

The chain links TRBV15 to TRBJ1-2; TRBD1 is a possible D gene (5 bases). The CDR3 length is 15 residues. CDR1 and CDR2 from the germline V gene are LNHNV and YYDKDF (reference sequence). Trimming removed 2 bases from V and 4 bases from J, with 14 bases in between. DNA of the CDR3: TGTGCCACCAGCAGACCTGGGAGGGGCAGCTATGGCTACACCTTC. Its protein is CATSRPGRGSYGYTF. Supplemented by reference TRBV15 and TRBJ1-2, the full variable domain reads DAMVIQNPRYQVTQFGKPVTLSCSQTLNHNVMYWYQQKSSQAPKLLFHYYDKDFNNEADTPDNFQSRRPNTSFCFLDIRSPGLGDTAMYLCATSRPGRGSYGYTFGSGTRLTVV.

This clone has only one observation. This rearrangement joins TRBV19 to TRBJ2-2; D may correspond to TRBD1 or TRBD2 (6 bases each). Germline values: CDR1 LNHDA, CDR2 SQIVND (reference sequence). The CDR3 totals 15 residues. The V end was cut by 6 bases, the J end by 0 bases, with 11 bases between. The CDR3 sequence is CASRPGATNTGELFF. The DNA for the CDR3 is TGTGCCAGTAGACCGGGGGCAACGAACACCGGGGAGCTGTTTTTT. The complete variable domain, with remaining parts taken from reference TRBV19 and TRBJ2-2, reads DGGITQSPKYLFRKEGQNVTLSCEQNLNHDAMYWYRQDPGQGLRLIYYSQIVNDFQKGDIAEGYSVSREKKESFPLTVTSAQKNPTAFYLCASRPGATNTGELFFGEGSRLTVL.